This is a list of T cell receptor beta chains from one sample in a study of blood T cell repertoires in COVID-19. Sequenced by immunoSEQ multiplex PCR; TCRdb stores in-frame clones only, minus some. This table has fewer than 120,000 clones, around 82% appearing once. The sequencing input was peripheral blood. The receptors here all came from a woman aged 60-70 years with acute or convalescent COVID-19. The conserved cysteine and the conserved F or W are not part of the CDR3 here. The D gene is left open where the match is weak.

D: NA
length: 12
V: TRBV7-9
CDR3: ASSSDYSNQPQH

D: TRBD1
length: 12
V: TRBV7-2
CDR3: ASSLQGAYTEAF

D: TRBD1
length: 12
V: TRBV28
CDR3: ASSLGQGMYEQY

D: NA
length: 13
V: TRBV11-1
CDR3: ASSLEQARNDPPT

D: NA
length: 12
V: TRBV9
CDR3: ASSQGLNTGELF

D: TRBD2
length: 14
V: TRBV10-3
CDR3: AIRLAGGTNTGELF

D: NA
length: 11
V: TRBV9
CDR3: ASSVDQSYEQY

D: TRBD1
length: 12
V: TRBV18
CDR3: ASSPKGGGNTIY

D: NA
length: 14
V: TRBV9
CDR3: ASSVGPGAYNSPLH

D: TRBD1
length: 10
V: TRBV30
CDR3: AGQGFGNEQF

D: TRBD1
length: 13
V: TRBV15
CDR3: ATSITGTGGSEAF

D: NA
length: 13
V: TRBV9
CDR3: ASSVEGVSGQPQH

D: NA
length: 12
V: TRBV30
CDR3: AAPRGTGNEKLF

D: NA
length: 11
V: TRBV30
CDR3: AWRRGVGDTQY

D: NA
length: 14
V: TRBV7-3
CDR3: ASSLPLPGENNEQF

D: NA
length: 13
V: TRBV4-3
CDR3: ASSQDFKGEDEQF

D: NA
length: 10
V: TRBV10-3
CDR3: AISRDSYEQY

D: TRBD2
length: 16
V: TRBV5-4
CDR3: ASSLVAGGSSGANVLT

D: TRBD2
length: 12
V: TRBV7-3
CDR3: ASSPTGGRNEQF

D: NA
length: 11
V: TRBV1
CDR3: TSSRGQVPGYT

D: TRBD1
length: 13
V: TRBV9
CDR3: ASSFGRDSMKTQY

D: NA
length: 14
V: TRBV7-6
CDR3: ASSPLGVDSGNTIY

D: NA
length: 11
V: TRBV7-2
CDR3: ASSLGQNNEQF

D: NA
length: 12
V: TRBV2
CDR3: ASRPGGTVYGYT

D: NA
length: 12
V: TRBV29-1
CDR3: SVARGTGTDTQY

D: TRBD2
length: 11
V: TRBV6-5
CDR3: ASRGLNPGELF

D: NA
length: 11
V: TRBV6-6
CDR3: ASRRQLNTEAF

D: TRBD2
length: 14
V: TRBV24-1
CDR3: ATSESLAGGTDTQY

D: TRBD2
length: 13
V: TRBV27
CDR3: ASSIPGTSFYEQY

D: NA
length: 11
V: TRBV21-1
CDR3: ASSKSRTDTQY

D: TRBD1
length: 10
V: TRBV6-5
CDR3: ASSRTGDGYT

D: TRBD1
length: 10
V: TRBV20-1
CDR3: SASTGGYGYT

D: NA
length: 11
V: TRBV12-3/TRBV12-4
CDR3: ASSLAGDEKLF

D: TRBD1
length: 12
V: TRBV5-4
CDR3: ASSGQGSTDTQY

D: TRBD2
length: 13
V: TRBV4-1
CDR3: ASSQGLAGRETQY

D: TRBD2
length: 13
V: TRBV6-5
CDR3: ASSSTSGGGDTQY

D: TRBD2
length: 13
V: TRBV11-3
CDR3: ASSLSGVGIPEQF

D: TRBD1
length: 12
V: TRBV6-5
CDR3: ASSYGTGGGEQY

D: TRBD1
length: 12
V: TRBV7-8
CDR3: ASRLGTGDPEAF

D: NA
length: 11
V: TRBV2
CDR3: ATAGGLGEKLF

D: NA
length: 13
V: TRBV4-3
CDR3: ASSLAGPSYSPLH

D: NA
length: 12
V: TRBV5-5
CDR3: ASSREGFLNEQF

D: TRBD2
length: 12
V: TRBV6-2/TRBV6-3
CDR3: ASSLGTRGHEQY

D: NA
length: 13
V: TRBV2
CDR3: ASSEAKTIKETQY

D: TRBD2
length: 14
V: TRBV10-3
CDR3: AISGSSGGIANEQF

D: NA
length: 11
V: TRBV28
CDR3: ASSRRGSTEAF

D: TRBD1
length: 15
V: TRBV27
CDR3: ASSFRRDSYLNSPLH

D: NA
length: 12
V: TRBV6-6
CDR3: ASTPTRSNQPQH

D: NA
length: 11
V: TRBV28
CDR3: ASTPNRRYGYT

D: TRBD1
length: 14
V: TRBV19
CDR3: ASSISTGTGGNTIY

D: TRBD1
length: 12
V: TRBV4-2
CDR3: ASSHGQGVYEQY

D: NA
length: 10
V: TRBV7-9
CDR3: ASREGNTEAF

D: TRBD1
length: 9
V: TRBV30
CDR3: AGQENTEAF

D: TRBD2
length: 14
V: TRBV5-1
CDR3: ASSGGTSGGMETQY

D: NA
length: 15
V: TRBV27
CDR3: ASSLGPPGLSGNTIY